This passage covers 30 T cell receptor beta chains from one sample sequenced in a study of T cell responses to AZD1222 COVID-19 vaccine. Sequenced by immunoSEQ multiplex PCR; TCRdb stores in-frame clones only, minus some. The repertoire holds approximately 120,000 clones, with around 89% as singletons. The source was peripheral blood, collected on day 0 of AZD1222 vaccination. The origin of the receptors is an adult in good health.

CDR3 in DNA: TGTGCCAGCAGCCAAGATGCTTTATGGGGCTCTGGAAACACCATATATTTT. This encodes CASSQDALWGSGNTIYF. The chain is built from TRBV3-1 (or the pseudogene TRBV3-2) and TRBJ1-3; D remains ambiguous. This CDR3 region has 17 residues. Trimming pared 0 bases from V and 0 bases from J, leaving 12 bases between. Germline V gives CDR1 LGHDT, CDR2 YNNKEL (reference sequence).

The chain has TRBV11-2 and TRBJ1-1, with a weak D call TRBD1 (5 bases). Germline V gene lookup returns CDR1 SGHAT and CDR2 FQNNGV. The ends were cut back, 3 bases at V and 11 bases at J, with 13 bases in the middle. The CDR3 covers 12 residues. The CDR3: CASSFVGREAFF. CDR3 sequence (DNA): TGTGCCAGCAGCTTTGTAGGCAGGGAGGCTTTCTTT.

The J gene is TRBJ2-3, the V gene TRBV18; 8 positions match TRBD1. The CDR3 is made up of 15 amino acids. Germline CDR1 is KGHSH and CDR2 is LQKENI. V lost 3 bases and J lost 3; bases outside the gene matches: 5. CDR3 DNA sequence: TGTGCCAGCTCACCGGACAGGGCACGGACAGATACGCAGTATTTT. This sequence encodes CASSPDRARTDTQYF.

This chain uses TRBV6-5 with TRBJ2-7; TRBD1 matches at 9 bases. Germline CDR1 and CDR2: MNHEY and SVGAGI. V dropped 2 bases and J dropped 2; count of bases not matched to a gene: 4. The CDR3 totals 15 residues. CDR3 amino acids: CASSYRQGGTYEQYF. The CDR3 DNA reads TGTGCCAGCAGTTACCGACAGGGGGGGACCTACGAGCAGTACTTC.

The rearrangement links TRBV7-2 to TRBJ1-1; 9 bases fit TRBD1. CDR3 length: 13 residues. Germline loops: CDR1 SGHTA, CDR2 FQGNSA. Losses at the gene ends were 4 bases for V and 5 bases for J; bases not matched to a gene: 2. Here the CDR3 reads CASSWTGETEAFF. The CDR3 DNA reads as TGTGCCAGCAGCTGGACAGGGGAAACTGAAGCTTTCTTT.

The chain couples TRBV19 to TRBJ2-3; TRBD2 matches 9 bases. Germline loops: CDR1 LNHDA, CDR2 SQIVND (reference sequence). CDR3 length: 15 residues. V lost 8 bases and J lost 3; bases outside the gene matches: 9. The CDR3 sequence is CASGRGGRGTDTQYF. The DNA for the CDR3 is TGTGCCAGTGGTCGGGGCGGGAGGGGGACAGATACGCAGTATTTT.

The CDR3 bases are TGCAGCGTTGAGACTAGCGGGGGGACCTTCGAGCAGTACTTC. Translation gives CSVETSGGTFEQYF. This chain uses TRBV29-1 with TRBJ2-7; TRBD2 matches 13 bases. Losses at the gene ends were 3 bases for V and 6 bases for J; bases not matched to a gene: 5. The length of the CDR3 is 14 residues. Germline CDR1 is SQVTM and CDR2 is ANQGSEA.

J is TRBJ2-2 and V is TRBV4-3; TRBD1 matches at 8 bases. V shed 1 base and J 0 bases; nucleotides not matched to a gene: 10. CDR1 and CDR2 from the germline V gene are LGHNA and YSLEER. The CDR3 loop spans 19 amino acids. This CDR3 is CASSQGPRDRFANTGELFF. DNA of the CDR3: TGCGCCAGCAGCCAAGGGCCTAGGGACAGGTTCGCGAACACCGGGGAGCTGTTTTTT.

The chain uses TRBV27 and TRBJ1-2; 9 bases are a match to TRBD1. The V gene's germline CDR1 is MNHEY and CDR2 SMNVEV (reference sequence). This CDR3 is built from 14 residues. V lost 6 bases and J lost 2; bases outside the gene matches: 4. This CDR3 reads CASSLGQGNYGYTF. The CDR3 DNA reads as TGTGCCAGCAGCCTCGGACAGGGGAACTATGGCTACACCTTC.

The rearrangement uses TRBV5-8 and TRBJ1-1, with D possibly being TRBD1 (6 bases). Germline V gene sequence: CDR1 SGHTS, CDR2 YDEGEE. V was clipped by 7 bases and J by 5 bases, with 15 bases between them. This CDR3 comprises 13 residues. The CDR3 is CASPGGANTEAFF. For the CDR3, the DNA is TGTGCCAGCCCGGGGGGGGCCAATACTGAAGCTTTCTTT.

The chain links TRBV30 to TRBJ1-6; D remains unclear. The CDR3 runs to 13 residues. Trimming took off 5 bases at V and 7 bases at J, with 12 bases between the two ends. In germline, CDR1 is GTSNPN, CDR2 SVGIG (reference sequence). CDR3 sequence: CAWAAGRNSPLHF. The CDR3 region has the DNA TGTGCCTGGGCCGCGGGCCGGAATTCACCCCTCCACTTT.

The rearrangement links TRBV9 to TRBJ2-1, with a tentative D call TRBD2 (5 bases). Germline loops: CDR1 SGDLS, CDR2 YYNGEE. The CDR3 runs 15 residues. V was clipped by 0 bases and J by 0 bases, with 7 bases between them. CDR3: CASSVVSGSYNEQFF. The CDR3 region has the DNA TGTGCCAGCAGCGTAGTGAGCGGCTCCTACAATGAGCAGTTCTTC.

DNA for the CDR3: TGTGCCAGCAGCCCCTCGGTGGGGGATGGAAACACCATATATTTT. Protein product: CASSPSVGDGNTIYF. The chain combines TRBV11-3 with TRBJ1-3; D might be TRBD1 (5 bases). CDR1 and CDR2 (germline): SGHNT, YENEEA. V was pared by 5 bases and J by 3 bases, with 14 bases between. The CDR3 loop spans 15 amino acids.

The chain is built from TRBV5-1 and TRBJ1-6, with TRBD1 identical over 8 bases. Germline V gene data show CDR1 as SGHRS and CDR2 as YFSETQ. V lost 0 bases and J lost 9; bases outside the gene matches: 5. The length of the CDR3 is 15 residues. The CDR3 reads CASSLAGQGASPLHF. CDR3 in DNA: TGCGCCAGCAGCTTGGCCGGACAGGGCGCTTCACCCCTCCACTTT.

The chain has TRBV9 and TRBJ1-6; 7 bases agree with TRBD1. The V gene's germline CDR1 is SGDLS and CDR2 YYNGEE. With 1 base clipped from V and 6 bases from J, the junction kept 7 bases outside the gene matches. CDR3 length: 16 amino acids. The CDR3 sequence is CASSVSHRGSNSPLHF. In DNA form, the CDR3 reads TGTGCCAGCAGCGTATCCCACAGGGGAAGTAATTCACCCCTCCACTTT.

This clone was seen a few times. This chain joins TRBV4-2 and TRBJ2-5, with 9 bases aligning to TRBD1. J lost 5 bases, V lost 5 bases, and 3 bases had no gene match. The CDR3 contains 13 residues. The germline V gene encodes CDR1 LGHNA and CDR2 YNFKEQ. CDR3 DNA sequence: TGTGCCAGCAGCGACAGGGGGATGGAGACCCAGTACTTC. It specifies CASSDRGMETQYF.

The chain recombines TRBV9 with TRBJ1-1, with D possibly TRBD1 on 6 matching bases. The CDR3 loop spans 14 amino acids. V was cut by 4 bases and J by 5 bases, with 15 bases left in between. Germline CDR1 SGDLS, CDR2 YYNGEE. The CDR3 bases are TGTGCCAGCAGCTTAACACAGGGAGGGACTGAAGCTTTCTTT. Protein product: CASSLTQGGTEAFF.

The chain is built from TRBV6-5 and TRBJ1-1; D not resolved. CDR1 and CDR2 (germline): MNHEY, SVGAGI. V shed 6 bases and J shed 1 base, with 9 bases lying between them. The CDR3 is made up of 13 amino acids. The DNA for the CDR3 is TGTGCCAGCAGCCTGACGAGGAACACTGAAGCTTTCTTT. This sequence encodes CASSLTRNTEAFF.

V and J are TRBV7-7 and TRBJ2-1, with 15 bases aligning to TRBD2. CDR3 length: 19 residues. J was trimmed by 0 bases and V by 5 bases; bases with no gene match: 8. Germline lookup yields CDR1 SSHAT and CDR2 FNYEAQ (reference sequence). CDR3 DNA sequence: TGTGCCAGCAGCCTCGGACTAGCGGGAGGGGCCCTCTCCTACAATGAGCAGTTCTTC. Amino acid sequence: CASSLGLAGGALSYNEQFF.

The J gene is TRBJ2-1, the V gene TRBV29-1, with D possibly TRBD1 on 6 matching bases. The V gene's germline CDR1 is SQVTM and CDR2 ANQGSEA. V was pared by 5 bases and J by 7 bases, with 18 bases between. The CDR3 loop spans 14 amino acids. CDR3 DNA sequence: TGCAGCGTTATGGGACACCAGAAAAGTAATGAGCAGTTCTTC. Its protein product is CSVMGHQKSNEQFF.

This chain links TRBV4-3 with TRBJ1-2; D gene uncertain. The V gene's germline CDR1 is LGHNA and CDR2 YSLEER. The CDR3 has 15 amino acids. Trimming removed 1 base at V and 0 bases at J, with 9 bases between. CDR3 loop: CASSQGILTNYGYTF. In DNA, the CDR3 is TGCGCCAGCAGCCAAGGGATACTTACTAACTATGGCTACACCTTC.

This sequence joins TRBV6-5 and TRBJ2-5; no clear D. In germline, CDR1 is MNHEY, CDR2 SVGAGI. Trimming took off 5 bases at V and 1 base at J, with 11 bases between the two ends. The CDR3 contains 14 residues. The CDR3 DNA reads as TGTGCCAGCAGTACTGCAGACTCCCAAGAGACCCAGTACTTC. Translated, it gives CASSTADSQETQYF.

The CDR3 bases are TGCAGCGTTGGTGGTGGCGGGGGCGGCTACACCTTC. As protein: CSVGGGGGGYTF. The chain joins TRBV29-1 to TRBJ1-2, with D perhaps TRBD1 (6 bases). This CDR3 region has 12 residues. Germline CDR1 reads SQVTM; CDR2 reads ANQGSEA. V lost 4 bases to trimming and J lost 8 bases, with 14 bases between them. The full variable domain, in which reference TRBV29-1 and TRBJ1-2 provide the parts outside the CDR3, is SAVISQKPSRDICQRGTSLTIQCQVDSQVTMMFWYRQQPGQSLTLIATANQGSEATYESGFVIDKFPISRPNLTFSTLTVSNMSPEDSSIYLCSVGGGGGGYTFGSGTRLTVV.

In DNA form, the CDR3 reads TGCGCCAGCACACTCGCGGGAGATGGCGAAGATACGCAGTATTTT. This sequence encodes CASTLAGDGEDTQYF. This sequence joins TRBV4-1 and TRBJ2-3, with 7 bases matching TRBD2. Germline values: CDR1 MGHRA, CDR2 YSYEKL. Trimming took 7 bases from V and 5 from J; bases not matched to a gene: 12. The CDR3 is 15 residues long.

The chain carries TRBV5-6 and TRBJ1-5, with 7 bases lining up with TRBD1. Germline lookup yields CDR1 SGHDT and CDR2 YYEEEE. This CDR3 is 16 amino acids long. The ends lost 0 bases at V and 1 base at J; junction bases unmatched: 4. The DNA of the CDR3 is TGTGCCAGCAGCTTGGCCGGGACAGAAAGCAATCAGCCCCAGCATTTT. Translation: CASSLAGTESNQPQHF.

This clone was seen a single time. This chain joins TRBV27 and TRBJ2-7; TRBD1 agrees at 8 bases. The CDR3 is 16 amino acids. Losses at the gene ends were 7 bases for V and 2 bases for J; bases not matched to a gene: 13. Germline V gene sequence: CDR1 MNHEY, CDR2 SMNVEV (reference sequence). Written as DNA, the CDR3 is TGTGCCAGCACGAGATTTGGGACAGGTGATACCTACGAGCAGTACTTC. Residues: CASTRFGTGDTYEQYF.

The chain employs TRBV6-2 or TRBV6-3 and TRBJ1-5; no clear D. V dropped 0 bases and J dropped 0 bases, with 12 bases sitting between them. The germline CDR1 and CDR2 sequences are MNHEY and SVGEGT. The CDR3 spans 17 residues. This CDR3 is CASSYSPGKNSNQPQHF. The CDR3 nucleotides read TGTGCCAGCAGTTACTCCCCGGGGAAAAATAGCAATCAGCCCCAGCATTTT.

The rearrangement joins TRBV28 to TRBJ1-1; D unclear. This CDR3 is 14 amino acids long. Trimming took 3 bases from V and 1 from J, leaving 9 bases between them. Germline CDR1 reads MDHEN; CDR2 reads SYDVKM. CDR3 residues: CASSFPDTNTEAFF. CDR3 bases: TGTGCCAGCAGTTTTCCAGATACGAACACTGAAGCTTTCTTT.

The V gene is TRBV19, the J gene TRBJ2-1; 7 bases are shared with TRBD2. The V segment lost 5 bases and the J segment 4 bases; nucleotides outside the gene matches: 2. Germline CDR1 reads LNHDA; CDR2 reads SQIVND (reference sequence). The CDR3 runs to 13 residues. CDR3 residues: CASSPRGYNEQFF. For the CDR3, the DNA is TGTGCCAGTAGTCCGCGGGGGTACAATGAGCAGTTCTTC.

The rearrangement joins TRBV24-1 to TRBJ2-5; D gene unclear. The V gene's germline CDR1 is KGHDR and CDR2 SFDVKD. Trimming shortened V by 7 bases and J by 2 bases, and 13 bases separated the two germline ends. The length of the CDR3 is 14 residues. The CDR3 sequence: CATSPPTYQETQYF. CDR3 DNA sequence: TGTGCCACCAGCCCCCCGACTTATCAAGAGACCCAGTACTTC.